This note documents a single T cell receptor beta chain sequence. This record belongs to a study of patients and donors after allogeneic stem cell transplantation. Germline V gene lookup returns CDR1 ENHRY and CDR2 SYGVKD. This CDR3 has 15 residues. With 2 bases clipped from V and 1 base from J, the junction kept 3 bases outside the gene matches. TCRdb redid the calling of the RT-PCR reads with MiXCR, one entry per CDR3 protein. Of 150,000 or so distinct CDR3 sequences in the sample, about a quarter were seen once. The sample was blood, either unsorted or a sorted T cell fraction (not recorded which). The clonotype comes from a human donor who was either an allogeneic HSCT recipient or a stem cell or donor lymphocyte infusion donor (not recorded which). It is not recorded whose cells these are; they may come from a transplant donor. The gene calls are TRBV10-3 and TRBJ2-5; 8 positions agree with TRBD2. The CDR3 region has the DNA TGTGCCATCAGTGAGGTAGCGGGACTCCAAGAGACCCAGTACTTC. It translates to CAISEVAGLQETQYF.